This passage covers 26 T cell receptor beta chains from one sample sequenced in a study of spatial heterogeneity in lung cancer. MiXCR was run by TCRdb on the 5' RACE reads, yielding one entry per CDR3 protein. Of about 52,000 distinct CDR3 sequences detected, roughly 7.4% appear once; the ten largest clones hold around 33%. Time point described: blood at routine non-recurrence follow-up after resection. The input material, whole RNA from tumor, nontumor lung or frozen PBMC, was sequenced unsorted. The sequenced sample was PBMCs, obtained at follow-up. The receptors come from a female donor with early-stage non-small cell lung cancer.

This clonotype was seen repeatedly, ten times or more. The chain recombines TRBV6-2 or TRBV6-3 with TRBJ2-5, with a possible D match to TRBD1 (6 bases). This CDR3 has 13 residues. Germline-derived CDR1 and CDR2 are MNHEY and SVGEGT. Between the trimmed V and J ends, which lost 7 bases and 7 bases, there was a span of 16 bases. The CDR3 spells CASTVGARATQYF. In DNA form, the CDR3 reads TGTGCCAGCACCGTGGGGGCCCGGGCGACCCAGTACTTC.

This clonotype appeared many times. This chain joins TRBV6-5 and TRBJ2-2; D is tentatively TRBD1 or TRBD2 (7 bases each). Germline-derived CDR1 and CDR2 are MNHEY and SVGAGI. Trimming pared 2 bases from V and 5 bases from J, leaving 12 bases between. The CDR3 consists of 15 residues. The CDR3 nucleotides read TGTGCCAGCAGTTACGGGAGGGGGCGTACCGGGGAGCTGTTTTTT. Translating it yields CASSYGRGRTGELFF.

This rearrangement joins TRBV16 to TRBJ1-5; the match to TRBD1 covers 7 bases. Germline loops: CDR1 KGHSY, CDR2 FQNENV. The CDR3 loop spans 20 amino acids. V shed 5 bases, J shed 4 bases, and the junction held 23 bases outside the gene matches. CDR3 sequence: CASSFPRDRGGVNGNQPQHF. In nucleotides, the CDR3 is TGTGCCAGCAGCTTCCCTCGAGACAGAGGGGGCGTAAATGGGAATCAGCCCCAGCATTTT.

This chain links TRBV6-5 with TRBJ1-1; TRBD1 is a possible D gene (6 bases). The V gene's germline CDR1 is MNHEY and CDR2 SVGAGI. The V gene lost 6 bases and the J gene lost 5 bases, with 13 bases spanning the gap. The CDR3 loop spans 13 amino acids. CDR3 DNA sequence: TGTGCCAGCAGCTCCCCCCAGGGGACTGAAGCTTTCTTT. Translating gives CASSSPQGTEAFF.

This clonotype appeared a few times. CDR3 amino acids: CASSSGQGISYEQYF. In DNA, the CDR3 is TGCGCCAGCAGCTCAGGACAGGGTATATCCTACGAGCAGTACTTC. This chain joins TRBV5-1 and TRBJ2-7; 8 bases line up with TRBD1. Germline V gene lookup returns CDR1 SGHRS and CDR2 YFSETQ. The CDR3 covers 15 residues. V lost 3 bases to trimming and J lost 1 base; unmatched junction nucleotides: 6.

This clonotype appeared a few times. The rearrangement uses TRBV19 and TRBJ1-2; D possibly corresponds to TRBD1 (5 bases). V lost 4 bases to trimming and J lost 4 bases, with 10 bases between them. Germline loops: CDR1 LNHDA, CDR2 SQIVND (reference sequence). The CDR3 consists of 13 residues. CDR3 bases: TGTGCCAGTAGTAGAGACAGATTCTATGGCTACACCTTC. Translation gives CASSRDRFYGYTF.

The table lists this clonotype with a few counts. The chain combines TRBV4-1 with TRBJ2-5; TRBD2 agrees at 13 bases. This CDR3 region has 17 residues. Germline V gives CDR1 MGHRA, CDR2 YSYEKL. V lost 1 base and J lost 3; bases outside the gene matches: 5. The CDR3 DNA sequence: TGCGCCAGCAGCCAAGGACTTACTAGCGGGGGGGAAGAGACCCAGTACTTC. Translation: CASSQGLTSGGEETQYF.

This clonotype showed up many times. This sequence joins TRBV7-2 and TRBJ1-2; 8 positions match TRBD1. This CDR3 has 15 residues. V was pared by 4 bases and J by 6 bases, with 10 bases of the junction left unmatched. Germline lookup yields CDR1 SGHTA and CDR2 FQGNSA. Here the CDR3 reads CASSYRRTGRDGYTF. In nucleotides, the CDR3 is TGTGCCAGCAGCTATAGGCGGACAGGGAGGGATGGCTACACCTTC.

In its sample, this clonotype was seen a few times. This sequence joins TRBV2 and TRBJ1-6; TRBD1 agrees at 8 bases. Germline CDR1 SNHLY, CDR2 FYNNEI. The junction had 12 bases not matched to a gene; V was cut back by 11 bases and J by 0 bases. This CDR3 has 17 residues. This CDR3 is CAYRDRRGSSYNSPLHF. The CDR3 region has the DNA TGTGCCTACCGGGACAGGAGGGGTAGCTCCTATAATTCACCCCTCCACTTT.

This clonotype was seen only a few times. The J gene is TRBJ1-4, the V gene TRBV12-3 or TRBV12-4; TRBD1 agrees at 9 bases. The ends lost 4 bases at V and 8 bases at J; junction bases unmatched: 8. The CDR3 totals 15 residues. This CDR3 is CASSSTQGAGEKLFF. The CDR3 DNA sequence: TGTGCCAGCAGTTCGACACAGGGGGCTGGAGAAAAACTGTTTTTT.

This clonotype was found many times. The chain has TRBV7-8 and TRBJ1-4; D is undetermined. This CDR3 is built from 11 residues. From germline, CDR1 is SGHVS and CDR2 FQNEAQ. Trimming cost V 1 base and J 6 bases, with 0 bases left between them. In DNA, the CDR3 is TGTGCCAGCAGCTTAGATGAAAAACTGTTTTTT. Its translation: CASSLDEKLFF.

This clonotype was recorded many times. CDR3 sequence: CSAALSGGPYNEQFF. As DNA, the CDR3 is TGCAGTGCTGCCCTGAGCGGGGGGCCTTACAATGAGCAGTTCTTC. This chain joins TRBV20-1 and TRBJ2-1; 9 bases match TRBD2. Trimming cost V 5 bases and J 4 bases; bases outside gene matches: 9. The CDR3 loop spans 15 amino acids. Germline assignment: CDR1 DFQATT and CDR2 SNEGSKA (reference sequence).

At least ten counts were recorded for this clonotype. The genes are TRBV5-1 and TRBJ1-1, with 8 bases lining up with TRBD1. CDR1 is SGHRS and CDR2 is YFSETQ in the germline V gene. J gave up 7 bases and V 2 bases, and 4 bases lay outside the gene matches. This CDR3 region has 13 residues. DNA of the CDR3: TGCGCCAGCAGCTTCGGACAGGGCGGTGAAGCTTTCTTT. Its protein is CASSFGQGGEAFF.

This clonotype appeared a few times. CDR3 region: CASTRDGYYEQYF. CDR3 bases: TGTGCCAGCACCCGGGACGGCTACTACGAGCAGTACTTC. The chain has TRBV28 and TRBJ2-7; D possibly matches TRBD1 or TRBD2 (5 bases each). Germline V gives CDR1 MDHEN, CDR2 SYDVKM. The CDR3 runs 13 residues. V shed 7 bases and J shed 3 bases, with 13 bases lying between them.

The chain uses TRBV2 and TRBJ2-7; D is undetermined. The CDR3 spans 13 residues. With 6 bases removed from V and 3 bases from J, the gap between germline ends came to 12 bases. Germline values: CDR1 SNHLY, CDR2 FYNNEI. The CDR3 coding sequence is TGTGCCAGCAGCGGTCTAGTGCTCTACGAGCAGTACTTC. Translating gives CASSGLVLYEQYF.

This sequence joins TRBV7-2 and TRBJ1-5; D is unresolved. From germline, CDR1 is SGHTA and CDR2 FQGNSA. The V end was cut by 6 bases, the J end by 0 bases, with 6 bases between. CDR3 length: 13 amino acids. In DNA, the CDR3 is TGTGCCAGCAGACTGAATAGCAATCAGCCCCAGCATTTT. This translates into CASRLNSNQPQHF. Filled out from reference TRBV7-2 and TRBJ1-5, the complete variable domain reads GAGVSQSPSNKVTEKGKDVELRCDPISGHTALYWYRQSLGQGLEFLIYFQGNSAPDKSGLPSDRFSAERTGGSVSTLTIQRTQQEDSAVYLCASRLNSNQPQHFGDGTRLSIL.

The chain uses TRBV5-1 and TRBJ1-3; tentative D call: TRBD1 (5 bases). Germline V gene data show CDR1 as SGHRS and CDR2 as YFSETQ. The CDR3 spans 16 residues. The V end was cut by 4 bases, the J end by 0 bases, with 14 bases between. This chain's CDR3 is CASSAFQGSSGNTIYF. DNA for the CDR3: TGCGCCAGCAGCGCCTTTCAGGGTAGCTCTGGAAACACCATATATTTT.

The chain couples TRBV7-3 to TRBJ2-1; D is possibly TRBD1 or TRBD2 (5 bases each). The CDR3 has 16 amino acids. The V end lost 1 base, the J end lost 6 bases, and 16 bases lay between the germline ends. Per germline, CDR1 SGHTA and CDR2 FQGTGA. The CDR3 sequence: CASSLRHGDRLNEQFF. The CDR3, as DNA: TGTGCCAGCAGCTTAAGACATGGGGACCGCCTCAATGAGCAGTTCTTC.

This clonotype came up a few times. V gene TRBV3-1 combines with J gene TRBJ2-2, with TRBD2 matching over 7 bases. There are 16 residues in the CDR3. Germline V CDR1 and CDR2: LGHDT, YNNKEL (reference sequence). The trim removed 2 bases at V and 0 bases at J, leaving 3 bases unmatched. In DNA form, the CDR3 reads TGTGCCAGCAGCCAACTCGGGGGGACGAACACCGGGGAGCTGTTTTTT. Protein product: CASSQLGGTNTGELFF.

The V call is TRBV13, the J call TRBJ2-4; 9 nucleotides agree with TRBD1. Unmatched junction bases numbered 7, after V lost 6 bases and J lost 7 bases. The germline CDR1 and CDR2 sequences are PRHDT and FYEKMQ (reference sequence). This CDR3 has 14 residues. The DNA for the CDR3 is TGTGCCAGCAGTCCCGGACAGGGGACGAACATTCAGTACTTC. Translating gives CASSPGQGTNIQYF.

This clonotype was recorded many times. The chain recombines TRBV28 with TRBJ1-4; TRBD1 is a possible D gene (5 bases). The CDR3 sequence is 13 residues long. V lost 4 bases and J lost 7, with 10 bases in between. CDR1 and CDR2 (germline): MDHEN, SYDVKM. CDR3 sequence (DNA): TGTGCCAGCAGTTCCTCGACAGCTGAAAAACTGTTTTTT. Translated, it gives CASSSSTAEKLFF.

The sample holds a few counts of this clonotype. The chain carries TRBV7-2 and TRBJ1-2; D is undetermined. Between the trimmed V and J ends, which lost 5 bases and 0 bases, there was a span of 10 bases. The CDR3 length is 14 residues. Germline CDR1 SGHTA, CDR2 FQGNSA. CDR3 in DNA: TGTGCCAGCAGCCGACGGAATCCTAACTATGGCTACACCTTC. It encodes CASSRRNPNYGYTF.

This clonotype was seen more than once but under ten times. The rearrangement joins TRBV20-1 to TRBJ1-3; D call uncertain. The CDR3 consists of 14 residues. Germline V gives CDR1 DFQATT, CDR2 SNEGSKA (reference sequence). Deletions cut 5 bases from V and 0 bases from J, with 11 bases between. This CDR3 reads CSAYTSGSGNTIYF. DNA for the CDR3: TGCAGTGCTTATACAAGTGGCTCTGGAAACACCATATATTTT.

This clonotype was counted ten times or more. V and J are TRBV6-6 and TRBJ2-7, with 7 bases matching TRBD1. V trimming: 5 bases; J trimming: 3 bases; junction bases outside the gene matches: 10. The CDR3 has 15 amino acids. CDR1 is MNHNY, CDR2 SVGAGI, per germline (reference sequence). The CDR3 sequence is CASSPLGQMLYEQYF. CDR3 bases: TGTGCCAGCAGTCCCCTGGGACAGATGCTCTACGAGCAGTACTTC.

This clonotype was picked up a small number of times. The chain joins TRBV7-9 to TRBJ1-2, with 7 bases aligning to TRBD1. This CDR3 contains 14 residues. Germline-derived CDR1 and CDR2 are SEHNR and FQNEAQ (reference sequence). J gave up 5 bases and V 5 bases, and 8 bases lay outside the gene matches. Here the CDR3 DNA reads TGTGCCAGCAGCCCCCGGGACAGCCAATATGGCTACACCTTC. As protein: CASSPRDSQYGYTF.

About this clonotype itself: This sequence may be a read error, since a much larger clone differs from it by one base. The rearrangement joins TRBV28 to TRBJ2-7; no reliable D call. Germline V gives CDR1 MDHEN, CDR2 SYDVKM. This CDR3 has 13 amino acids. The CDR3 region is CAISLFAVAVLDF. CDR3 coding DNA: TGTGCCATCAGTTTGTTCGCGGTGGCAGTTCTTGACTTC.